This T cell receptor (beta chain) is from a study of T cell responses to AZD1222 COVID-19 vaccine. Study-wide points: Increased Spike-specific TCR breadth and depth were observed after two AZD1222 doses. Close to half of spike-specific TCRs reportedly recognize unmutated variant regions. It was only after the peak T cell response that any repertoires were sampled. Clonal diversity was possibly underestimated, and the donors were mostly white British, with more females.

As regards this clone: The antigen remains undetermined.

The method was immunoSEQ multiplex PCR; TCRdb's version includes in-frame clones alone and lacks a portion of them. Of around 130,000 clones in the sample, 88% are singletons; the top ten hold roughly a sixth. The sample in question was peripheral blood, obtained on day 0 of MenACWY control vaccination. The origin of this receptor is an adult in good health.

CDR3 protein: CAIRPQGAQNTQYF. The CDR3 DNA reads TGTGCCATCAGGCCACAGGGGGCCCAGAATACGCAGTATTTT. The chain uses TRBV10-3 and TRBJ2-3; 9 bases map to TRBD1. The CDR3 totals 14 residues. V lost 6 bases, J lost 7 bases, and 8 bases stayed unmatched. Germline V gene lookup returns CDR1 ENHRY and CDR2 SYGVKD.